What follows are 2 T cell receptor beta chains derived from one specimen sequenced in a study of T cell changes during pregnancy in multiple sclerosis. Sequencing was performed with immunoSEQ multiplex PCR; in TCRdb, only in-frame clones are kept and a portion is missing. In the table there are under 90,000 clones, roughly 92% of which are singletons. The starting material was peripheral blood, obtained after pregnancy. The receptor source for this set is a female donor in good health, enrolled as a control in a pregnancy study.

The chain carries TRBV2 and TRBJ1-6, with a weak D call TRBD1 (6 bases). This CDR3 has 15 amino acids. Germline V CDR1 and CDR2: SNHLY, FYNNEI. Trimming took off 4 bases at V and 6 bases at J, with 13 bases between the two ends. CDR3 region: CASSARTVANSPLHF. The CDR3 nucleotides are TGTGCCAGCAGTGCACGGACAGTAGCTAATTCACCCCTCCACTTT.

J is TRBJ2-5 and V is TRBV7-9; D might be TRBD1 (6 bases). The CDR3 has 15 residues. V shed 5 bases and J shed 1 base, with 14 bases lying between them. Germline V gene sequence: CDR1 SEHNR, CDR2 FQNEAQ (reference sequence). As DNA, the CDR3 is TGTGCCAGCAGCCCCCGGCAGGGGCCCCAAGAGACCCAGTACTTC. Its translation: CASSPRQGPQETQYF.